Below are 5 T cell receptor beta chains sequenced from a single sample in a study of spatial heterogeneity in lung cancer. What these receptors recognize is not known. Regarding the study as a whole: The number of expanded tumor alpha and beta chains correlated with mutation number.

TCRdb independently ran MiXCR on the 5' RACE reads; one entry per CDR3 protein. The sample has about 2,700 distinct CDR3 sequences, around 6.3% seen once; the top ten hold 33%. Described time point: sample taken at primary tumor resection. Sequenced material: lung tumor tissue, taken at surgery. The receptors were gathered from a male donor with early-stage non-small cell lung cancer.

In this sample, this clonotype turned up many times. The chain is built from TRBV5-8 and TRBJ1-2; D gene uncertain. Trimming stripped 0 bases from V and 2 bases from J, with 17 bases between. The CDR3 loop spans 17 amino acids. CDR1 SGHTS and CDR2 YDEGEE come from the germline V gene. CDR3 DNA sequence: TGTGCCAGCAGCTTGGTTGGCAGGAGTCGAGGAAACTATGGCTACACCTTC. It encodes CASSLVGRSRGNYGYTF.

This clonotype was seen a handful of times. V usage is TRBV18 and J usage is TRBJ2-2; unclear D gene. Germline V lookup: CDR1 KGHSH, CDR2 LQKENI. The V end was cut by 1 base, the J end by 1 base, with 7 bases between. CDR3 length: 15 amino acids. The CDR3 DNA sequence: TGTGCCAGCTCACCACGGTCGATGAACACCGGGGAGCTGTTTTTT. Its translation: CASSPRSMNTGELFF.

In its sample, this clonotype ranks as medium-sized (0.01 to 0.1%). This sequence joins TRBV6-1 and TRBJ2-2, with TRBD1 matching 7 bases. Germline lookup yields CDR1 MNHNS and CDR2 SASEGT. With 4 bases clipped from V and 3 bases from J, the junction kept 5 bases outside the gene matches. This CDR3 spans 15 amino acids. CDR3 loop: CASSVEGAYTGELFF. CDR3 nucleotide sequence: TGTGCCAGCAGTGTAGAGGGGGCGTACACCGGGGAGCTGTTTTTT.

The chain joins TRBV7-9 to TRBJ2-2; 9 bases are shared with TRBD1. Per germline, CDR1 SEHNR and CDR2 FQNEAQ (reference sequence). With 2 bases clipped from V and 6 bases from J, the junction kept 7 bases outside the gene matches. CDR3 size: 16 residues. DNA for the CDR3: TGTGCCAGCAGCTTATTCGGACAGGGGCAGGCCGGGGAGCTGTTTTTT. As protein: CASSLFGQGQAGELFF. Complete variable domain (other parts from reference TRBV7-9 and TRBJ2-2): DTGVSQNPRHKITKRGQNVTFRCDPISEHNRLYWYRQTLGQGPEFLTYFQNEAQLEKSRLLSDRFSAERPKGSFSTLEIQRTEQGDSAMYLCASSLFGQGQAGELFFGEGSRLTVL.

At least ten counts were recorded for this clonotype. This chain links TRBV6-5 with TRBJ2-2; D remains ambiguous. Trimming removed 7 bases at V and 5 bases at J, with 8 bases between. CDR1 is MNHEY and CDR2 is SVGAGI in the germline V gene. The length of the CDR3 is 12 residues. CDR3: CASKSRTGELFF. The CDR3 coding sequence is TGTGCCAGCAAATCACGGACCGGGGAGCTGTTTTTT.